This passage covers 30 T cell receptor beta chains from one sample sequenced in a study of blood T cell repertoires in COVID-19. Assay: immunoSEQ multiplex PCR; the TCRdb copy retains only in-frame clones and omits some. The sample contains roughly 290,000 clones, 70% to 90% of which appear only once. Sequenced material: PBMCs or T cells enriched from blood (not recorded which). All receptors come from a woman in her 30s who had recovered from COVID-19.

J is TRBJ1-5 and V is TRBV10-3; D perhaps matches TRBD1 (6 bases). The V gene lost 0 bases and the J gene lost 7 bases, with 13 bases spanning the gap. Germline lookup yields CDR1 ENHRY and CDR2 SYGVKD. The length of the CDR3 is 15 residues. CDR3 region: CAISESGEGGQPQHF. In nucleotides, the CDR3 is TGTGCCATCAGTGAGTCGGGGGAGGGGGGACAGCCCCAGCATTTT.

J is TRBJ2-3 and V is TRBV7-9, with a possible D match to TRBD1 (5 bases). Deletions cut 1 base from V and 6 bases from J, with 14 bases between. The CDR3 is made up of 15 amino acids. CDR1 and CDR2 (germline): SEHNR, FQNEAQ (reference sequence). The CDR3 spells CASSLVRVPGDTQYF. Here the CDR3 DNA reads TGTGCCAGCAGCTTAGTCAGGGTACCAGGGGATACGCAGTATTTT.

The chain combines TRBV7-9 with TRBJ2-1; the match to TRBD2 covers 9 bases. The J segment lost 1 base and the V segment lost 6 bases, leaving 7 bases of the junction unmatched. This CDR3 region has 16 residues. The germline V gene encodes CDR1 SEHNR and CDR2 FQNEAQ (reference sequence). CDR3 nucleotide sequence: TGTGCCAGCAGTGGGCTAGCGGGGTCATCCTACAATGAGCAGTTCTTC. Encoded protein: CASSGLAGSSYNEQFF. Combining the CDR3 with reference TRBV7-9 and TRBJ2-1 gives the whole variable domain DTGVSQNPRHKITKRGQNVTFRCDPISEHNRLYWYRQTLGQGPEFLTYFQNEAQLEKSRLLSDRFSAERPKGSFSTLEIQRTEQGDSAMYLCASSGLAGSSYNEQFFGPGTRLTVL.

This chain uses TRBV28 with TRBJ1-5, with D possibly TRBD1 on 6 matching bases. The germline CDR1 and CDR2 sequences are MDHEN and SYDVKM. With 2 bases removed from V and 4 bases from J, the gap between germline ends came to 9 bases. This CDR3 contains 14 residues. Here the CDR3 reads CASSLATGNQPQHF. CDR3 coding DNA: TGTGCCAGCAGTTTAGCGACAGGTAATCAGCCCCAGCATTTT.

A note on this clone: Additional DNA sequences in this sample encode the identical CDR3. V gene TRBV5-1 combines with J gene TRBJ2-5; perhaps TRBD1 as D (6 bases). The germline V gene encodes CDR1 SGHRS and CDR2 YFSETQ. Trimming took 0 bases from V and 5 from J, leaving 11 bases between them. There are 14 residues in the CDR3. The CDR3 DNA reads as TGCGCCAGCAGCTTGGGGGGGCCCGGGGAGACCCAGTACTTC. This codes for CASSLGGPGETQYF.

This chain uses TRBV19 with TRBJ1-1; TRBD1 matches 9 bases. The CDR3 is made up of 15 amino acids. CDR1 and CDR2 from the germline V gene are LNHDA and SQIVND (reference sequence). Germline trimming cut 3 bases from V and 3 bases from J; bases unmatched to any gene: 5. The CDR3 loop reads CASSMGTGWDTEAFF. CDR3 nucleotide sequence: TGTGCCAGTAGTATGGGGACAGGGTGGGACACTGAAGCTTTCTTT. The full variable domain, rest sourced from reference TRBV19 and TRBJ1-1, is DGGITQSPKYLFRKEGQNVTLSCEQNLNHDAMYWYRQDPGQGLRLIYYSQIVNDFQKGDIAEGYSVSREKKESFPLTVTSAQKNPTAFYLCASSMGTGWDTEAFFGQGTRLTVV.

The V and J genes are TRBV5-4 and TRBJ1-3; no clear D gene. V was pared by 5 bases and J by 0 bases, with 6 bases between. This CDR3 contains 13 residues. The germline V gene has CDR1 SGHNT and CDR2 YYREEE (reference sequence). As DNA, the CDR3 is TGTGCCAGCAGTACAGCCTCTGGAAACACCATATATTTT. As protein: CASSTASGNTIYF. Variable domain in full (rest from reference TRBV5-4 and TRBJ1-3): ETGVTQSPTHLIKTRGQQVTLRCSSQSGHNTVSWYQQALGQGPQFIFQYYREEENGRGNFPPRFSGLQFPNYSSELNVNALELDDSALYLCASSTASGNTIYFGEGSWLTVV.

The rearrangement joins TRBV7-8 to TRBJ2-7, with 9 nucleotides matching TRBD1. Trimming removed 2 bases from V and 7 bases from J; junction bases left unmatched: 6. The CDR3 covers 14 residues. Germline CDR1 SGHVS, CDR2 FQNEAQ. CDR3 nucleotide sequence: TGTGCCAGCAGCTTAAGTGACAGGGGGTGGGAGCAGTACTTC. This gives the protein CASSLSDRGWEQYF.

This chain uses TRBV24-1 with TRBJ2-5, with 8 bases matching TRBD1. Germline CDR1 reads KGHDR; CDR2 reads SFDVKD. The CDR3 spans 13 residues. V was pared by 6 bases and J by 5 bases, with 4 bases of the junction left unmatched. The CDR3 loop reads CATSQGALETQYF. The CDR3 nucleotides are TGTGCCACCAGTCAGGGGGCTCTGGAGACCCAGTACTTC.

The chain uses TRBV12-2 and TRBJ2-2; the table assigns TRBD2, which was not confirmed against the DNA. TRBV12-2 is given as a pseudogene. The CDR3 loop spans 17 amino acids. This chain's CDR3 is CASRLRMREGSTGELFF. DNA for the CDR3: TGTGCAAGTCGCCTGAGAATGAGGGAGGGTAGCACCGGGGAGCTGTTTTTT.

This clone occurred a few times. V gene TRBV10-3 combines with J gene TRBJ1-6; D unresolved. Germline values: CDR1 ENHRY, CDR2 SYGVKD. The ends were cut back, 4 bases at V and 8 bases at J, with 12 bases in the middle. The CDR3 has 14 amino acids. This CDR3 reads CAISVEGGDSPLHF. CDR3 sequence (DNA): TGTGCCATCAGTGTGGAGGGAGGAGATTCACCCCTCCACTTT.

This clone was detected once. The J gene is TRBJ2-3, the V gene TRBV5-6, with D tentatively TRBD1 (5 bases). V lost 0 bases and J 10 bases, leaving 18 bases between the germline ends. This CDR3 is built from 15 residues. Looked up from germline, CDR1 is SGHDT and CDR2 is YYEEEE. The CDR3 region has the DNA TGTGCCAGCAGCTTGGCCCTAGGGGCTGGTTTGGCGCAGTATTTT. Its translation is CASSLALGAGLAQYF. Together with reference TRBV5-6 and TRBJ2-3, the CDR3 gives the full variable domain: DAGVTQSPTHLIKTRGQQVTLRCSPKSGHDTVSWYQQALGQGPQFIFQYYEEEERQRGNFPDRFSGHQFPNYSSELNVNALLLGDSALYLCASSLALGAGLAQYFGPGTRLTVL.

The gene calls are TRBV7-3 and TRBJ2-2; D possibly corresponds to TRBD1 (5 bases). Germline CDR1 SGHTA, CDR2 FQGTGA. CDR3 size: 13 residues. V lost 8 bases to trimming and J lost 5 bases, with 12 bases between them. The DNA for the CDR3 is TGTGCCAGCTCAAAGGGGCGGACCGGGGAGCTGTTTTTT. Translation: CASSKGRTGELFF.

This clone appeared a single time. The chain joins TRBV7-9 to TRBJ1-6, with D unresolved. CDR1 and CDR2 from the germline V gene are SEHNR and FQNEAQ (reference sequence). This CDR3 comprises 13 residues. V lost 2 bases and J 10 bases, leaving 9 bases between the germline ends. CDR3 region: CASSLIAESPLHF. CDR3 bases: TGTGCCAGCAGCTTAATCGCGGAATCACCCCTCCACTTT. The full variable domain, completed using reference TRBV7-9 and TRBJ1-6, is DTGVSQNPRHKITKRGQNVTFRCDPISEHNRLYWYRQTLGQGPEFLTYFQNEAQLEKSRLLSDRFSAERPKGSFSTLEIQRTEQGDSAMYLCASSLIAESPLHFGNGTRLTVT.

The chain combines TRBV15 with TRBJ2-7; 12 nucleotides match TRBD1. The CDR3 is 14 residues long. The V gene end was trimmed by 3 bases and the J gene end by 6 bases; junction bases not matched to a gene: 3. CDR1 and CDR2 (germline): LNHNV, YYDKDF (reference sequence). The DNA of the CDR3 is TGTGCCACCAGCAGGGGGACAGGGGGCGGCGAGCAGTACTTC. Its protein is CATSRGTGGGEQYF.

This clone has just one count. The chain joins TRBV11-2 to TRBJ2-2; D might be TRBD1 (6 bases). CDR1 and CDR2 (germline): SGHAT, FQNNGV. This CDR3 is 18 amino acids long. V was shortened by 6 bases and J by 1 base, with 21 bases between the two germline ends. CDR3 nucleotide sequence: TGTGCCAGCAGGGAACCGCGCGGCAGGGGCCAGAACACCGGGGAGCTGTTTTTT. Translation: CASREPRGRGQNTGELFF.

The genes are TRBV19 and TRBJ1-1, with D perhaps TRBD1 (6 bases). CDR1 is LNHDA and CDR2 is SQIVND in the germline V gene (reference sequence). The CDR3 covers 14 residues. V was clipped by 7 bases and J by 3 bases, with 15 bases between them. The CDR3 sequence is CASNRDISDTEAFF. For the CDR3, the DNA is TGTGCCAGTAACCGGGACATCTCAGACACTGAAGCTTTCTTT.

The rearrangement joins TRBV3-1 (or the pseudogene TRBV3-2) to TRBJ1-2; D unresolved. The CDR3 covers 12 residues. Germline lookup yields CDR1 LGHDT and CDR2 YNNKEL (reference sequence). V lost 1 base to trimming and J lost 8 bases, with 8 bases between them. The CDR3 region is CASSQVAVGYTF. For the CDR3, the DNA is TGTGCCAGCAGCCAAGTGGCAGTGGGCTACACCTTC.

DNA for the CDR3: TGTGCCAGTAGTATGGCCGTCCTAGGCCAGGGCTCCTACGAGCAGTACTTC. This translates into CASSMAVLGQGSYEQYF. V gene TRBV19 combines with J gene TRBJ2-7; D perhaps matches TRBD1 (5 bases). CDR3 size: 17 residues. CDR1 is LNHDA, CDR2 SQIVND, per germline (reference sequence). V lost 3 bases and J 0 bases, leaving 18 bases between the germline ends.

This clone was observed a handful of times. The chain combines TRBV4-2 with TRBJ1-6; 12 nucleotides agree with TRBD1. J lost 4 bases, V lost 0 bases, and 7 bases had no gene match. Looked up from germline, CDR1 is LGHNA and CDR2 is YNFKEQ. This CDR3 spans 19 amino acids. The CDR3 nucleotides are TGTGCCAGCAGCCAAGAATCGGGACAGGGGGCCTATTATAATTCACCCCTCCACTTT. Amino acid sequence: CASSQESGQGAYYNSPLHF.

CDR3 loop: CASSPLAGRSRTDTQYF. The CDR3 region has the DNA TGCGCCAGCAGCCCGTTAGCGGGTAGGTCCCGCACAGATACGCAGTATTTT. The J gene is TRBJ2-3, the V gene TRBV5-1, with TRBD2 matching 7 bases. After removal of 4 bases from V and 1 base from J, the junction contained 12 bases not matched to a gene. Germline lookup yields CDR1 SGHRS and CDR2 YFSETQ. This CDR3 has 17 amino acids.

This sequence joins TRBV5-1 and TRBJ2-2, with 14 bases aligning to TRBD2. The CDR3 has 19 amino acids. Looked up from germline, CDR1 is SGHRS and CDR2 is YFSETQ. J was trimmed by 4 bases and V by 3 bases; bases with no gene match: 11. The CDR3 reads CASSSWGLAGVPGTGELFF. CDR3 DNA sequence: TGCGCCAGCAGCTCCTGGGGACTAGCGGGAGTTCCGGGCACCGGGGAGCTGTTTTTT.

This chain joins TRBV10-2 and TRBJ2-5, with D perhaps matching TRBD2 (5 bases). V lost 4 bases and J 1 base, leaving 10 bases between the germline ends. This CDR3 has 14 residues. Germline CDR1 is WSHSY and CDR2 is SAAADI. The CDR3 spells CASSVLRGQETQYF. CDR3 sequence (DNA): TGCGCCAGCAGTGTACTTCGGGGCCAAGAGACCCAGTACTTC.

J is TRBJ1-4 and V is TRBV6-4; D not certain. The CDR3 is 19 residues long. The V gene lost 2 bases and the J gene lost 3 bases, with 22 bases spanning the gap. CDR1 is MRHNA and CDR2 is SNTAGT in the germline V gene. DNA for the CDR3: TGTGCCAGCAGTGACCAGGTGGGAGTTCACCGGTGCCCTAATGAAAAACTGTTTTTT. It encodes CASSDQVGVHRCPNEKLFF.

The genes are TRBV18 and TRBJ2-4; a weak D match, TRBD1 (6 bases). The CDR3 covers 16 residues. Trimming removed 3 bases from V and 4 bases from J, with 16 bases in between. CDR1 is KGHSH and CDR2 is LQKENI in the germline V gene. For the CDR3, the DNA is TGTGCCAGCTCACCGACGGGCGGACAGCCTAAAAACATTCAGTACTTC. Its translation: CASSPTGGQPKNIQYF.

V gene TRBV20-1 combines with J gene TRBJ1-2, with unresolved D. This CDR3 comprises 10 residues. Germline CDR1 is DFQATT and CDR2 is SNEGSKA (reference sequence). Deletions cut 6 bases from V and 4 bases from J, with 6 bases between. The CDR3: CSADFYGYTF. The CDR3 DNA reads TGCAGTGCCGACTTCTATGGCTACACCTTC.

This sequence joins TRBV6-2 or TRBV6-3 and TRBJ1-5; the D is unclear. This CDR3 has 12 residues. The V end lost 6 bases, the J end lost 4 bases, and 7 bases lay between the germline ends. Per the germline V gene, CDR1 is MNHEY and CDR2 is SVGEGT. CDR3 loop: CASSHINQPQHF. DNA of the CDR3: TGTGCCAGCAGCCACATTAATCAGCCCCAGCATTTT.

The gene calls are TRBV10-1 and TRBJ2-2, with TRBD2 identical over 8 bases. J was trimmed by 6 bases and V by 2 bases; bases with no gene match: 2. Germline V lookup: CDR1 WNHNN, CDR2 SYGVQD (reference sequence). The CDR3 spans 14 residues. CDR3 DNA sequence: TGCGCCAGCAGTGAGACTAGCGGTTCCGGGGAGCTGTTTTTT. Its protein is CASSETSGSGELFF.

This clone was recorded only once. The chain uses TRBV19 and TRBJ2-7, with TRBD2 matching 7 bases. The V gene's germline CDR1 is LNHDA and CDR2 SQIVND (reference sequence). This CDR3 comprises 15 residues. V lost 3 bases to trimming and J lost 3 bases; unmatched junction nucleotides: 8. DNA for the CDR3: TGTGCCAGTAGTATGTCCCGGGACTATTTCTACGAGCAGTACTTC. It specifies CASSMSRDYFYEQYF. The variable domain in full, with the rest retrieved from reference TRBV19 and TRBJ2-7, is DGGITQSPKYLFRKEGQNVTLSCEQNLNHDAMYWYRQDPGQGLRLIYYSQIVNDFQKGDIAEGYSVSREKKESFPLTVTSAQKNPTAFYLCASSMSRDYFYEQYFGPGTRLTVT.

The gene calls are TRBV2 and TRBJ1-5; a weak D match, TRBD1 (6 bases). The CDR3 runs 12 residues. Looked up from germline, CDR1 is SNHLY and CDR2 is FYNNEI. V was shortened by 8 bases and J by 3 bases, with 8 bases between the two germline ends. CDR3 amino acids: CASSGDNQPQHF. CDR3 nucleotides: TGTGCCAGCTCAGGGGACAATCAGCCCCAGCATTTT.